This TCR beta chain was sequenced for a study of blood T cell repertoires in COVID-19. Study background: Acute-phase and convalescent COVID-19 samples originated in the United States, Italy and Spain. T cells, B-cell-depleted T cells, or PBMCs supplied cDNA or gDNA.

Original methodology: Amplification with reference gene primers provided the estimates of nucleated cell counts. This table comes from immunoSEQ multiplex PCR, and its TCRdb copy is limited to in-frame clones, with some not included. That table supplies the V and J calls and clone size; D and trimming were determined from the DNA. Of roughly 96,000 clones listed, roughly 87% were seen once; the top ten hold 15% to 20%. Trimming pared 5 bases from V and 4 bases from J, leaving 11 bases between. The germline V gene encodes CDR1 MDHEN and CDR2 SYDVKM. The CDR3 covers 14 residues. The receptor comes from a man aged 80 or over with acute or convalescent COVID-19. The sample was peripheral blood. The rearrangement joins TRBV28 to TRBJ2-2, with D unresolved. This chain's CDR3 is CASSTIRPTGELFF. CDR3 nucleotide sequence: TGTGCCAGCAGTACTATTCGCCCCACCGGGGAGCTGTTTTTT.